Listed here is a single T cell receptor (beta chain). This clonotype was seen only a few times. The antigen it recognizes is unknown. Base qualities are missing; no much larger clone stands one base away. The entry originates in a study of T cells after yellow fever vaccination (dated by TCRdb to about 2019). The study in broad terms: The SMART-Seq v4 Ultra Low Input RNA kit was used to prepare libraries from fractions with low cell numbers. To follow T-cell clones before and after primary and booster YFV17D yellow fever vaccination, bulk TCR alpha and beta repertoires were sequenced over time. Two healthy male donors made up the cohort, one aged 18 to 29 years and the other aged 30 to 40 years. Blood samples were taken at several timepoints before and after primary and secondary immunization, and bulk PBMC replicates and cell subsets were isolated. General conclusions and limits of the study: The secondary T-cell response was found to be weaker but faster than the primary response, with a peak reached on day 5 rather than on day 15. A small fraction of clonotypes showed up in both the CD4 and CD8 compartments, probably as a result of convergent recombination. Because the study included only a couple of donors, the extent to which the findings can be generalized is limited. Computational filtering was needed because FACS-sorted repertoires could contain abundant contaminating clonotypes from the bulk population. After the booster, most clones that had expanded after primary vaccination were detected again (almost 97% of CD4 and 88% of CD8), suggesting broad maintenance of memory.

The trim is 5 bases for V and 6 bases for J, with a gap of 14 bases between the germline ends. The germline V gene encodes CDR1 LNHNV and CDR2 YYDKDF (reference sequence). The CDR3 runs 14 residues from the cysteine to the phenylalanine. The retained sequence is limited to the CDR3, 42 bases, with the frame set at the first base. Interpreted using the paper, the treatment or condition label stands for: live attenuated yellow fever vaccine strain. A standard Ficoll-Paque protocol was used to isolate PBMCs from peripheral blood. Dynabeads CD4 and CD8 positive selection kits were used to isolate CD4 and CD8 T-cell fractions. RNA was extracted with TriZol from bulk PBMCs, CD4 and CD8 fractions, and dextramer-positive and dextramer-negative fractions. The run used an Illumina NovaSeq 6000. Synthesis of TCR cDNA relied on 5'RACE template switching, a step that introduced a universal primer site along with unique molecular identifiers. cDNA synthesis was primed from both the TCR alpha and TCR beta constant segments. Library amplification involved two PCR steps, and the second step added sample barcodes and sequencing adapters. Sequencing of libraries was done on Illumina HiSeq 2500 (2x100 bp) or NovaSeq (2x150 bp). Under the source paper's analysis protocol: MIGEC handled demultiplexing of reads and collapsing into UMI consensus sequences, while MiXCR performed V(D)J alignment. Vaccine-responding clonotypes were defined with edgeR using replicate PBMC samples, requiring FDR below 0.01 and a log2 fold change above 5 up to day 15. Bulk clonotypes were assigned CD4 or CD8 identity according to which sequenced CD4 or CD8 repertoire held them at higher abundance. The raw public reads went through TCRdb reprocessing: fastp at Q25, MiXCR clone calling, in-frame beta chains kept. Rows are combined by CDR3 protein, so each entry shows the most common genes and DNA. The V and J calls follow TCRdb's processing rather than the paper's. The sample table contains 100,000 to 150,000 distinct CDR3 sequences; only one count was recorded for 8% to 10% of them. 40% of the sample is taken by the ten largest.

Material: CD8+ T cells sorted from PBMCs, obtained on the day of the yellow fever booster vaccination. Here the chain combines TRBV15 and TRBJ1-5; TRBD1 is a weak D gene call, 5 bases matching. The TCR originated in a man aged 18 to 29 who received the YFV17D yellow fever vaccine. The DNA reads TGTGCCACCAGCGGTTGGGGGTGGGGTCAGCCCCAGCATTTT. It specifies CATSGWGWGQPQHF.